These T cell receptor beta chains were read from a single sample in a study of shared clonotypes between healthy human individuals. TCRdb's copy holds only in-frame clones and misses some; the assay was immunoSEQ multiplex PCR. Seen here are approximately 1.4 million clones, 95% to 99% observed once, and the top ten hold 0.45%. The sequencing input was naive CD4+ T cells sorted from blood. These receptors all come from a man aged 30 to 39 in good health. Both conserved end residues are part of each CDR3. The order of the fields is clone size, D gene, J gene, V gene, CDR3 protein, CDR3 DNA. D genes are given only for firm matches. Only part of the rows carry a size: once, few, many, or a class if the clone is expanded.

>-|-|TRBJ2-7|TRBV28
CASSLFSGPQGEQYF
TGTGCCAGCAGTTTATTCTCAGGCCCTCAAGGGGAGCAGTACTTC
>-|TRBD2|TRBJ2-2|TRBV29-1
CSAGGAGGPGELFF
TGCAGCGCCGGAGGTGCGGGAGGGCCCGGGGAGCTGTTTTTT
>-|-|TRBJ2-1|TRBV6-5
CASSETNYNEQFF
TGTGCCAGCAGTGAGACCAATTACAATGAGCAGTTCTTC
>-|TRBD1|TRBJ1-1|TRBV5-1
CASSLVPGQGRMNTEAFF
TGCGCCAGCAGCTTGGTACCGGGACAGGGCCGGATGAACACTGAAGCTTTCTTT
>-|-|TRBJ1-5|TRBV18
CASSPGNHQPQHF
TGTGCCAGCTCACCAGGGAATCATCAGCCCCAGCATTTT
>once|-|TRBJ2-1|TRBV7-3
CASSSRAGEQFF
TGTGCCAGCAGCTCCCGAGCCGGTGAGCAGTTCTTC
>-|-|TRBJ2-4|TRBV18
CASSPQNGGGNIQYF
TGTGCCAGCTCCCCCCAGAACGGAGGTGGAAACATTCAGTACTTC
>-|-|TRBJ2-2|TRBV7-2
CASSLAPDTGELFF
TGTGCCAGCAGCTTAGCGCCGGACACCGGGGAGCTGTTTTTT
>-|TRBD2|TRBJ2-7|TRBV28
CASSLGLAGFYEQYF
TGTGCCAGCAGCCTAGGACTAGCGGGATTTTACGAGCAGTACTTC
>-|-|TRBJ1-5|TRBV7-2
CASSPGGQPQHF
TGTGCCAGCAGCCCAGGAGGTCAGCCCCAGCATTTT
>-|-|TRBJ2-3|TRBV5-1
CASSLGPLEDTQYF
TGCGCCAGCAGCTTAGGCCCCCTCGAAGATACGCAGTATTTT
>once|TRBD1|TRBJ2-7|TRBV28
CASSSWTGGAGVLGEQYF
TGTGCCAGCAGTTCCTGGACAGGGGGCGCGGGGGTGTTGGGAGAGCAGTACTTC
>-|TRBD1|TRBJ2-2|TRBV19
CASIQTGDTGELFF
TGTGCCAGTATTCAGACAGGGGACACCGGGGAGCTGTTTTTT
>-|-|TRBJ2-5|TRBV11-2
CASSGVERYQETQYF
TGTGCCAGCAGCGGGGTTGAACGGTACCAAGAGACCCAGTACTTC
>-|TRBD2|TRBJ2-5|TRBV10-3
CAISSGTSGYQETQYF
TGTGCCATCAGTTCAGGGACTAGCGGTTACCAAGAGACCCAGTACTTC
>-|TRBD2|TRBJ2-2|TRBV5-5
CASSTPAGENTGELFF
TGTGCCAGCAGCACCCCGGCGGGGGAAAACACCGGGGAGCTGTTTTTT
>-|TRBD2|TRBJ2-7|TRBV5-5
CASSLAGGPGFYEQYF
TGTGCCAGCAGCCTAGCGGGAGGGCCGGGGTTCTACGAGCAGTACTTC
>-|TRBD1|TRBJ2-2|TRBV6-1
CASSERGQGENTGELFF
TGTGCCAGCAGTGAAAGGGGACAGGGTGAGAACACCGGGGAGCTGTTTTTT
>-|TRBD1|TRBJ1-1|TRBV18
CASSPGQGDGTEAFF
TGTGCCAGCTCCCCAGGACAGGGGGACGGGACTGAAGCTTTCTTT
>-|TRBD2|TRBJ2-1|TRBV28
CASSITQTSSGSWNEQFF
TGTGCCAGCAGTATTACCCAAACGTCTAGCGGGAGTTGGAATGAGCAGTTCTTC
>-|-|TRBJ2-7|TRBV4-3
CASSQVSWGAGAYEQYF
TGCGCCAGCAGCCAAGTCTCTTGGGGGGCTGGGGCCTACGAGCAGTACTTC
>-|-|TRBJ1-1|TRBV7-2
CASSLPDGMNTEAFF
TGTGCCAGCAGCTTACCCGACGGGATGAACACTGAAGCTTTCTTT
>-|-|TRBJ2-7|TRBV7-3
CASSLGRQYEQYF
TGTGCCAGCAGCTTAGGACGGCAATACGAGCAGTACTTC